This T cell receptor beta chain originates from a study of cytotoxic CD8 clonotypes in ibrutinib-treated CLL. Study-level findings and limits: There were few public clonotypes, and on treatment they contracted or stayed stable. T-cell clonality at baseline went above that of age-matched healthy donors and rose and fell with circulating CD8+ T-cell counts.

Depth targeted 1 in 200,000 to 1 in 1 million T cells, averaging roughly 9.3x coverage per clonotype. Using immunoSEQ multiplex PCR, the repertoire was profiled, and TCRdb retains in-frame clones only, with some absent. The sample holds 300,000 to 350,000 clones, approximately 80% seen once. This clone has just a few counts. Its antigen is not known. V lost 2 bases, J lost 2 bases, and 8 bases stayed unmatched. Germline V CDR1 and CDR2: MNHEY, SVGAGI. This CDR3 region has 16 residues. Material: PBMCs, obtained before ibrutinib treatment. The origin of this receptor is a human donor with chronic lymphocytic leukemia. The chain joins TRBV6-5 to TRBJ2-7; 8 bases are a match to TRBD2. CDR3 amino acids: CASSYRLAKTTYEQYF. The CDR3 DNA reads TGTGCCAGCAGTTACCGACTAGCGAAAACCACCTACGAGCAGTACTTC.